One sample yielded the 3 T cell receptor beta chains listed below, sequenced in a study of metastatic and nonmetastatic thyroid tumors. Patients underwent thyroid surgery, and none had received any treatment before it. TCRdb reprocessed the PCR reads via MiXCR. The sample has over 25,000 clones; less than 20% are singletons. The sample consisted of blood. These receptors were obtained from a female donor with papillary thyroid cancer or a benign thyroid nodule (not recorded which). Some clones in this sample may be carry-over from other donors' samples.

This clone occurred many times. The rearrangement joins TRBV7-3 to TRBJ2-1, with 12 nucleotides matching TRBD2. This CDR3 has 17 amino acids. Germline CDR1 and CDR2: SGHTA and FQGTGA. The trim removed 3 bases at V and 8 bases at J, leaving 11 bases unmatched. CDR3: CASSFLPASGRAHEQFF. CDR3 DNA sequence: TGTGCCAGCAGCTTCTTACCGGCTAGCGGGAGGGCACATGAGCAGTTCTTC.

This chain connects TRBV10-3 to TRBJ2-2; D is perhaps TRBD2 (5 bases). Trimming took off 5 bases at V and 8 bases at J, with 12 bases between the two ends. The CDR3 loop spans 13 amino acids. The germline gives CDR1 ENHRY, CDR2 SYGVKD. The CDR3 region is CAISRAGQGELFF. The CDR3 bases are TGTGCCATCAGTAGGGCGGGCCAAGGGGAGCTGTTTTTT.

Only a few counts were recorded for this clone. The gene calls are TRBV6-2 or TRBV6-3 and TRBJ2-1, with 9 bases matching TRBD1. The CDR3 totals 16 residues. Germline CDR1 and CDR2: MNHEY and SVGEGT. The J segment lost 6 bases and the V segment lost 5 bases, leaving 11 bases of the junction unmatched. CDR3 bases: TGTGCCAGCAGTATAACCCAGGGACAGGGTTTCAATGAGCAGTTCTTC. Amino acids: CASSITQGQGFNEQFF.